This record covers a single TCR beta chain. The antigen is unknown. Multiplex touch-down PCR amplified TRB using TRB-A and TRB-B pools in one tube. TCRdb reprocessed the multiplex PCR reads, keeping one entry per CDR3 protein, no DNA. Found here are 15,000 or so distinct CDR3 sequences; the top ten clones hold approximately 2.2%. Each sample's input was roughly 270 ng genomic DNA, 38,000 or so genome equivalents. The data are from a study of T cell clusters in autoimmune cytopenias. Study-level findings and limits: Exclusive TRB clusters were about 3-fold more numerous in healthy donors than in active autoimmune hepatitis.

This CDR3 has 15 residues. Per the germline V gene, CDR1 is GTSNPN and CDR2 is SVGIG (reference sequence). The sequenced sample consisted of peripheral blood. The clonotype originates from a human donor with an autoimmune cytopenia or autoimmune hepatitis (not recorded which). The V gene is TRBV30, the J gene TRBJ1-5. This chain's CDR3 is CAWSVVGGRDQPQHF.